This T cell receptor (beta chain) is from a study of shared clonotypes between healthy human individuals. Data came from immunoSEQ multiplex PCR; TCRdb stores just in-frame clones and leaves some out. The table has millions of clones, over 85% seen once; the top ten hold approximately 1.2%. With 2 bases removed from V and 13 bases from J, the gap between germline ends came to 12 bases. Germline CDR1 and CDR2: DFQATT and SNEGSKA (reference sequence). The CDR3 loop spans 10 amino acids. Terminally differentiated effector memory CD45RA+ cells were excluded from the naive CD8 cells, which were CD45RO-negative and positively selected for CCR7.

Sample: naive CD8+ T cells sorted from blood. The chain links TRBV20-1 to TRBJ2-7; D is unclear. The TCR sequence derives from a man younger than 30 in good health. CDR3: CSARLGPQYF. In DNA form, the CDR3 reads TGCAGTGCTAGACTCGGCCCGCAATACTTC.